The rows below give T cell receptor beta chains drawn from one sample of a study of blood T cell repertoires in COVID-19. Clones were sequenced by immunoSEQ multiplex PCR, and TCRdb holds only the in-frame ones, with some missing. The repertoire holds 250,000 to 300,000 clones, with 82% as singletons. The sequencing sample was made of PBMCs or T cells enriched from blood (not recorded which). Every receptor here comes from a man in his forties or fifties who had been exposed to COVID-19. Both conserved end residues are part of each CDR3.

v_call cdr3_aa
TRBV6-6 CASSSPGFLSDTQYF
TRBV16 CASSQSSETQYF
TRBV12-3/TRBV12-4 CASSLALYGYTF
TRBV12-3/TRBV12-4 CASSSRMTGAIYF
TRBV7-9 CASSQDRGRYGNQPQHF
TRBV7-6 CASSQTALSGDEKLFF
TRBV28 CASSLRGPYEQYF
TRBV28 CASSSGSYNEQFF
TRBV30 CAWSKTVNYGYTF
TRBV12-5 CASGLDTYGYTF
TRBV30 CAWRNRESGANVLTF
TRBV5-6 CASSLQLAGSRGEQFF
TRBV14 CASSARTANTEAFF
TRBV5-4 CASSLRETGDRSLHF
TRBV5-5 CASSSRIGPADFSNTGELFF
TRBV10-3 CAISPGLAGGRGGHNEQFF
TRBV29-1 CSVEDLRGANTEAFF
TRBV24-1 CATSDLSNEQFF
TRBV29-1 CSVAGSGQPQHF
TRBV27 CASSFRGASYEQYF
TRBV19 CASSSQTGGNSPLHF
TRBV24-1 CATSLGAQNQPQHF
TRBV6-5 CASSQPQGLGTEAFF
TRBV19 CASSIFEGSQPQHF
TRBV3-1/TRBV3-2 CASSQGDRGTYGYTF
TRBV9 CASSPGTSGKETQYF
TRBV14 CASSVKLAGAGEQFF
TRBV11-2 CASSLARGNSPLHF
TRBV6-5 CASFRDRSAFF
TRBV30 CAWSVAGTPRGDRPQHF
TRBV10-3 CAVRSGSSNEQFF
TRBV4-1 CASSQGDGGTGEQYF
TRBV10-2 CASSETADTQYF
TRBV6-1 CATVAGRAQFKQFF